The clone carrying this TCR beta chain appeared many times. Antigen unknown. Germline CDR1 and CDR2: LGHNA and YSLEER. Trimming pared 0 bases from V and 6 bases from J, leaving 10 bases between. The CDR3 has 14 amino acids. The source of the sample is a study of spatial heterogeneity in lung cancer. Study-wide results and limits: Counts that tracked tumor mutation counts were those of expanded intratumoral alpha and beta TCRs.

Time point described: sample taken at primary tumor resection. The donors were 70 or so patients with non-small cell lung cancer that was early-stage and untreated. In each case, whole RNA from tumor, nontumor lung or frozen PBMC was sequenced unsorted. TCR cDNA molecules were tagged individually, and each one carried a unique molecular identifier. Via MiXCR, TCRdb re-called the 5' RACE reads, giving one row per CDR3 protein. The repertoire holds around 9,900 distinct CDR3 sequences, with roughly 5.5% as singletons. Sequencing was performed on lung tumor tissue, taken at surgery. This chain connects TRBV4-3 to TRBJ2-3, with D unclear. The clonotype originates from a female donor with early-stage non-small cell lung cancer. The CDR3 bases are TGCGCCAGCAGCCAAGATCCGGTGGCGGATACGCAGTATTTT. Translation gives CASSQDPVADTQYF.